This TCR beta chain is from a study of T cell responses to AZD1222 COVID-19 vaccine. Study-level information: Second doses were pooled across both intervals (about 4 or about 12 weeks). Study-wide findings and caveats: Researchers took repertoire samples only after the peak T cell response had come. Among the donors, most were white British and more were female, and clonal diversity was possibly underestimated. Unmutated regions of variants are reportedly targeted by nearly half of spike-specific TCRs.

Remarks on this clone: The antigen remains unidentified.

Trimming shortened V by 2 bases and J by 1 base, and 17 bases separated the two germline ends. CDR3 length: 17 residues. Per germline, CDR1 KGHSH and CDR2 LQKENI. TCRdb's copy holds only in-frame clones and misses some; the assay was immunoSEQ multiplex PCR. The sample has roughly 130,000 clones, around 94% seen once. The source of this sequence is an adult in good health. The V call is TRBV18, the J call TRBJ1-1; D uncertain. The sequencing used peripheral blood, collected on day 0 of AZD1222 vaccination. CDR3 sequence reads: CASSPGSLARGNTEAFF. CDR3 sequence (DNA): TGTGCCAGCTCACCAGGGTCCCTGGCGCGGGGGAACACTGAAGCTTTCTTT. Combining the CDR3 with reference TRBV18 and TRBJ1-1 gives the whole variable domain NAGVMQNPRHLVRRRGQEARLRCSPMKGHSHVYWYRQLPEEGLKFMVYLQKENIIDESGMPKERFSAEFPKEGPSILRIQQVVRGDSAAYFCASSPGSLARGNTEAFFGQGTRLTVV.